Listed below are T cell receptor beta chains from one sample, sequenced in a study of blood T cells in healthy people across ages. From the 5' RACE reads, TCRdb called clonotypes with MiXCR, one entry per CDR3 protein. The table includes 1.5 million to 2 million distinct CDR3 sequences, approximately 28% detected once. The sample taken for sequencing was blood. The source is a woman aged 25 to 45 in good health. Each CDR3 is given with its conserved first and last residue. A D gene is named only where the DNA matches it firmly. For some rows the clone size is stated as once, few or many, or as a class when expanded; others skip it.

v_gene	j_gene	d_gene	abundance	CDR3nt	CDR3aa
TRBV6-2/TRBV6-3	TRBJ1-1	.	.	TGTGCCAGCACCCTAGAAGGGGTGAGGACTGAAGCTTTCTTT	CASTLEGVRTEAFF
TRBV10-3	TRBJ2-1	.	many	TGTGCCATCAGTGAGTCGGGGCCCCTGAGGGAGCAGTTCTTC	CAISESGPLREQFF
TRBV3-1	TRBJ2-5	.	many	TGTGCCAGCAGCCCGACCCCCGGAGAGACCCAGTACTTC	CASSPTPGETQYF
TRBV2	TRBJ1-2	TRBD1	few	TGTGCCAGCAGTGGGACAGGAAGACATGGCTACACCTTC	CASSGTGRHGYTF
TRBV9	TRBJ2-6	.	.	TGTGCCAGCAGCGTAGGACCGACCTCTGGGGCCAACGTCCTGACTTTC	CASSVGPTSGANVLTF
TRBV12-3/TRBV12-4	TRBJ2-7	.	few	TGTGCCAGCAGTTTCTTTTTCGAGCAGTACTTC	CASSFFFEQYF
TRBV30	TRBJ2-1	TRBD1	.	TGTGCCTGGAGTCAGGGACAGGGCTACAATGAGCAGTTCTTC	CAWSQGQGYNEQFF
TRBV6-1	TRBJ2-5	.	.	TGTGCCAGCAGGGAACGATCGGACGGATCCTGGGGTAAAGAGACCCAGTACTTC	CASRERSDGSWGKETQYF
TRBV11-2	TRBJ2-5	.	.	TGTGCCAGCAGCTCGCTAGCGTTGGAAGAGACCCAGTACTTC	CASSSLALEETQYF
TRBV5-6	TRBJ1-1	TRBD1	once	TGTGCCAGCAGCTTGGAGGGACAGGAGACAGAAGCTTTCTTT	CASSLEGQETEAFF
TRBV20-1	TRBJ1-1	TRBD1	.	TGCAGTGCTTTTTCTGGGACAGGGAACACTGAAGCTTTCTTT	CSAFSGTGNTEAFF
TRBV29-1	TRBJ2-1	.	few	TGCAGCGCCGACGTTGGGGTGGGCAATGAGCAGTTCTTC	CSADVGVGNEQFF
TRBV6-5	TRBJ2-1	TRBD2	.	TGTGCCAGCAGTTACGGGACTAGCGGGGGGGCTGAGCAGTTCTTC	CASSYGTSGGAEQFF
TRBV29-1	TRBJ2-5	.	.	TGCAGCGTTGAAAGGGAGAGTGAGCAGTACTTC	CSVERESEQYF
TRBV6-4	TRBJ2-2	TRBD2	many	TGTGCCAGCAGTGAGGGGACTAGCGACACCGGGGAGCTGTTTTTT	CASSEGTSDTGELFF
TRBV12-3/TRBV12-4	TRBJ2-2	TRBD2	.	TGTGCCAGCAGTATTCGACTAGCGGGGGGTCCGGAGCTGTTTTTT	CASSIRLAGGPELFF
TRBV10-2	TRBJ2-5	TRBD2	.	TGCGCCAGCAGTGAGTCGGGAGGGTTGGAGACCCAGTACTTC	CASSESGGLETQYF
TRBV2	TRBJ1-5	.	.	TGTGCCAGCAGGGGGGGATGGGGCTTAAAGGACAGTCAGCCCCAGCATTTT	CASRGGWGLKDSQPQHF
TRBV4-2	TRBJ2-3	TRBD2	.	TGTGCCAGCAGCCAGTATCCCTCGACCAGCGGGGGAGGCACAGATACGCAGTATTTT	CASSQYPSTSGGGTDTQYF
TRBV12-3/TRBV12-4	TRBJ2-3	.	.	TGTGCCAGCGGGGTTTCTGGCACAGATACGCAGTATTTT	CASGVSGTDTQYF
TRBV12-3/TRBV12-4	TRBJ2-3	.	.	TGTGCCAGCAGTTCGGGGATGACCCCAGATGCGCAGTATTTT	CASSSGMTPDAQYF
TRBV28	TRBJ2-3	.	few	TGTGCCAGCAGCGGGGGAGGCGTTGCAGATACGCAGTATTTT	CASSGGGVADTQYF
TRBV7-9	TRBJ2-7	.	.	TGTGCCAGCAGCTTGGGGGTTGACAGATCCTCCTACGAGCAGTACTTC	CASSLGVDRSSYEQYF
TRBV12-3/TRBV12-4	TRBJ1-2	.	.	TGTGCCAGCAGCTACAGGGCCGGAAATGGCTACACCTTC	CASSYRAGNGYTF
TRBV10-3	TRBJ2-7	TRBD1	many	TGTGCCATCGCCGGGACAGGGGGCGAGCAGTACTTC	CAIAGTGGEQYF
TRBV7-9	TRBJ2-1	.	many	TGTGCCAGCAGCCCAAAGGGGGGAATTTCTTTGAGAAATGAGCAGTTCTTC	CASSPKGGISLRNEQFF
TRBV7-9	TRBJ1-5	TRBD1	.	TGTGCCAGCAGCTCCGGGACAGTGGGCAATCAGCCCCAGCATTTT	CASSSGTVGNQPQHF
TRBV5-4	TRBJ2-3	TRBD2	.	TGTGCCAGCAGCTTAGCGGGGGGGCTTGGAGATACGCAGTATTTT	CASSLAGGLGDTQYF
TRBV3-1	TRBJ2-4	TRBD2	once	TGTGCCAGCAGCCAAGGCCAGCGGGGTTACAATGAGCAGTACTTC	CASSQGQRGYNEQYF
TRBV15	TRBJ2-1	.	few	TGTGCCACCAGCAGGTCTTCACGGGATGAGCAGTTCTTC	CATSRSSRDEQFF
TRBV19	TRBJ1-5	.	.	TGTGCCAGTAGATCTGACAGGTCTAGCAATCAGCCCCAGCATTTT	CASRSDRSSNQPQHF
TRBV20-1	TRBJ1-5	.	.	TGCAGTGCTAGCCGACAGCTTCAGCCCCAGCATTTT	CSASRQLQPQHF
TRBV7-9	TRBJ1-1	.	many	TGTGCCAGCAGCTTCGCGGTGAACACTGAAGCTTTCTTT	CASSFAVNTEAFF
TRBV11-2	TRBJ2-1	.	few	TGTGCCAGCAGCTTAGGTGGGGCAGGGAGCAACAATGAGCAGTTCTTC	CASSLGGAGSNNEQFF
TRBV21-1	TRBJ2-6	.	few	TGTGCCAGCAGCAAAGGGGGACTCCCCTCTGGGGCCAACGTCCTGACTTTC	CASSKGGLPSGANVLTF
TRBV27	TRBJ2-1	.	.	TGTGCCAGCACCCTACACAGGCAGGCCAATGAGCAGTTCTTC	CASTLHRQANEQFF
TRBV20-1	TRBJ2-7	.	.	TGCAGTGCTTGGGTCGATGACAACGAGCAGTACTTC	CSAWVDDNEQYF
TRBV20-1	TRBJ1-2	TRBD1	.	TGCAGTTCAGGGGGCACTAGCTATGGCTACACCTTC	CSSGGTSYGYTF
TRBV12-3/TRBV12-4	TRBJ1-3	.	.	TGTGCCAGCAGTTTGAACACCATATATTTT	CASSLNTIYF
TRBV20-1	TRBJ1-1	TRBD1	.	TGCAGTGCTTCCCCGGGACAGGGGATCGTCACTGAAGCTTTCTTT	CSASPGQGIVTEAFF
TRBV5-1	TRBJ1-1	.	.	TGCGCCAGCAAGCTGGGAGACACTGAAGCTTTCTTT	CASKLGDTEAFF
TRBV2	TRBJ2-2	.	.	TGTGCCAGCAGTAAGCGGCAGAACACCGGGGAGCTGTTTTTT	CASSKRQNTGELFF
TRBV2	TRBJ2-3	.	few	TGTGCCAGCAGTGTAGTTCCAGATACGCAGTATTTT	CASSVVPDTQYF
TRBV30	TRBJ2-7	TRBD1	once	TGTGCCTGGACCGACGGGACAGACTACGAGCAGTACTTC	CAWTDGTDYEQYF
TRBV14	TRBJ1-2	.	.	TGTGCCAGCAGCCACGGCAACTTCTATGGCTACACCTTC	CASSHGNFYGYTF